A selection of T cell receptor beta chains follows, all from one sample in a study of T cell repertoires in cytomegalovirus infection. Their antigens remain unidentified. TCRdb reprocessed the reads with MiXCR, giving one entry per CDR3 protein. The table shows under 350,000 distinct CDR3 sequences, with 20% to 25% occurring only once. This specimen consisted of cultured PBMCs, obtained from culture after CMV antigen stimulation. These receptors came from a human donor in good health (CMV status not recorded). Some clones in this sample may be carry-over from other donors' samples. Both conserved end residues are part of each CDR3. Each record gives: J gene, V gene, D gene, clone size, CDR3 protein, CDR3 DNA. A D gene is named only where the DNA matches it firmly. Clone size, where shown, is once, few, many, or a class for clones that have expanded.

>TRBJ2-5|TRBV6-5|.|few
CASSSLSARRRETQYF
TGTGCCAGCAGCTCCCTTAGCGCCCGTCGGAGAGAGACCCAGTACTTC
>TRBJ2-7|TRBV28|TRBD2|.
CASSHTSGRAYEQYF
TGTGCCAGCAGCCACACTAGCGGGAGGGCATACGAGCAGTACTTC
>TRBJ2-1|TRBV12-3/TRBV12-4|.|many
CASSFQVQGNEQFF
TGTGCCAGCAGTTTCCAAGTTCAGGGTAATGAGCAGTTCTTC
>TRBJ1-2|TRBV6-4|TRBD1|.
CASSDSTGGYGYTF
TGTGCCAGCAGTGACTCCACAGGGGGCTATGGCTACACCTTC
>TRBJ2-6|TRBV7-3|.|many
CASSPGTSGANVLTF
TGTGCCAGCAGCCCAGGGACATCCGGGGCCAACGTCCTGACTTTC
>TRBJ2-7|TRBV4-1|.|few
CASSQGPRGPTPMGEQYF
TGCGCCAGCAGCCAGGGCCCACGGGGACCAACTCCTATGGGGGAGCAGTACTTC
>TRBJ1-1|TRBV4-1|.|many
CASSQVPVSTEAFF
TGCGCCAGCAGCCAAGTCCCGGTTTCCACTGAAGCTTTCTTT
>TRBJ2-1|TRBV7-2|.|few
CASSRADEQFF
TGTGCCAGCAGCCGGGCAGATGAGCAGTTCTTC
>TRBJ2-2|TRBV7-8|TRBD1|many
CASSSTGGSNTGELFF
TGTGCCAGCAGCTCAACAGGGGGATCGAACACCGGGGAGCTGTTTTTT
>TRBJ2-3|TRBV19|TRBD1|.
CASSARTGITDTQYF
TGTGCCAGTAGTGCGAGGACAGGGATCACAGATACGCAGTATTTT
>TRBJ2-1|TRBV7-2|.|many
CASQGLSYNEQFF
TGTGCCAGCCAGGGGCTCTCCTACAATGAGCAGTTCTTC
>TRBJ1-4|TRBV6-5|.|many
CASSFQQGNEKLFF
TGTGCCAGCAGTTTTCAACAGGGTAATGAAAAACTGTTTTTT
>TRBJ2-2|TRBV6-1|.|few
CASRIKGGVPNTGELFF
TGTGCCAGCAGGATAAAAGGGGGAGTCCCGAACACCGGGGAGCTGTTTTTT
>TRBJ2-3|TRBV7-3|.|few
CASSLTGGRPGTDTQYF
TGTGCCAGCAGCTTAACCGGAGGGAGACCAGGCACAGATACGCAGTATTTT
>TRBJ2-1|TRBV2|TRBD2|few
CAILAGGRNEQFF
TGTGCCATCCTAGCGGGAGGGCGGAATGAGCAGTTCTTC
>TRBJ2-1|TRBV5-4|.|.
CASSSADGYNNEQFF
TGTGCCAGCAGCTCAGCTGATGGATATAACAATGAGCAGTTCTTC
>TRBJ2-3|TRBV20-1|TRBD2|.
CSARGAGGPDTQYF
TGCAGTGCTAGAGGAGCGGGAGGGCCGGATACGCAGTATTTT
>TRBJ2-5|TRBV19|TRBD1|.
CASSRVTGGVETQYF
TGTGCCAGTAGTAGGGTGACAGGGGGCGTCGAGACCCAGTACTTC
>TRBJ2-1|TRBV10-2|TRBD2|.
CASRPGLAGFDNEQFF
TGCGCCAGCAGGCCCGGACTAGCGGGATTCGACAATGAGCAGTTCTTC
>TRBJ2-5|TRBV5-4|TRBD2|.
CASSLGGLAGPETQYF
TGTGCCAGCAGCTTGGGGGGACTAGCGGGACCGGAGACCCAGTACTTC
>TRBJ1-3|TRBV20-1|.|few
CSARDQKYREAGNTIYF
TGCAGTGCTAGAGATCAAAAGTACAGGGAAGCTGGAAACACCATATATTTT